These T cell receptor beta chains were read from a single sample in a study of T cell repertoires in cytomegalovirus infection. TCRdb redid the calling of the reads with MiXCR, one entry per CDR3 protein. The sample lists 650,000 to 900,000 distinct CDR3 sequences, 25% to 30% seen once, with around 13% in the top ten. For these TCRs, the target antigens are not known. The sample in question was cultured CD8+ T cells from PBMCs, obtained from culture after CMV antigen stimulation. Source of these receptors: a human donor in good health (CMV status not recorded). Some clones in this sample may be carry-over from other donors' samples. The CDR3 runs from the conserved cysteine through the conserved F or W. The D gene is left open where the match is weak. The size entry is marked missing in some rows and otherwise reads once, few, many or a size class.

TRBV6-6,NA,many,TRBJ1-5,CASSNTGVGNQPQHF,TGTGCCAGCAGTAATACAGGAGTAGGCAATCAGCCCCAGCATTTT
TRBV6-6,NA,NA,TRBJ1-6,CASTVNSPLHF,TGTGCCAGCACCGTAAATTCACCCCTCCACTTT
TRBV2,TRBD1,NA,TRBJ2-3,CASSDRDRDFDTQYF,TGTGCCAGCAGTGACCGGGACAGGGATTTTGATACGCAGTATTTT
TRBV5-4,NA,NA,TRBJ2-3,CASSLGGAPTDTQYF,TGTGCCAGCAGCTTGGGAGGGGCCCCCACAGATACGCAGTATTTT
TRBV7-6,NA,NA,TRBJ2-1,CANSPLRTRMDEQFF,TGTGCCAACAGCCCGCTTAGGACAAGGATGGATGAGCAGTTCTTC
TRBV6-1,NA,NA,TRBJ1-3,CTSSEAESSGNIIYF,TGTACCAGCAGTGAAGCAGAGAGCTCTGGAAACATCATATATTTT
TRBV7-6,NA,NA,TRBJ2-3,CASSWAGARDTQYF,TGTGCCAGCAGCTGGGCGGGGGCCCGAGATACGCAGTATTTT
TRBV25-1,NA,NA,TRBJ2-1,CASSKGGAPANEQFF,TGTGCCAGCAGTAAGGGGGGAGCTCCTGCAAATGAGCAGTTCTTC
TRBV7-9,NA,NA,TRBJ1-2,CASSSGWGPNYGYTF,TGTGCCAGCAGCTCCGGGTGGGGGCCGAACTATGGCTACACCTTC
TRBV7-6,TRBD1,few,TRBJ2-5,CASSSRRQGKETQYF,TGTGCTAGCAGCTCCCGGAGACAGGGGAAAGAGACCCAGTACTTC
TRBV6-6,TRBD1,NA,TRBJ2-1,CASRDREGNEQFF,TGTGCCAGCCGGGACAGGGAAGGAAATGAGCAGTTCTTC
TRBV7-3,NA,NA,TRBJ1-6,CATQDRRSGISPLHF,TGTGCCACCCAAGACAGGCGCTCTGGGATTTCACCCCTCCACTTT
TRBV18,NA,many,TRBJ1-4,CASSPPSEWNEKLFF,TGTGCCAGCTCACCGCCTTCAGAGTGGAATGAAAAACTGTTTTTT
TRBV25-1,NA,NA,TRBJ1-6,CASSEGDFASYNSPLHF,TGTGCCAGCAGTGAGGGTGATTTCGCCTCCTATAATTCACCCCTCCACTTT
TRBV7-2,NA,many,TRBJ2-3,CASSNPESRITDTQYF,TGTGCCAGCAGCAACCCTGAATCGAGGATCACAGATACGCAGTATTTT
TRBV27,NA,few,TRBJ2-5,CASRGEVQETQYF,TGTGCCAGCAGGGGGGAGGTCCAAGAGACCCAGTACTTC
TRBV7-9,NA,many,TRBJ1-1,CASSQRQDGHTEAFF,TGTGCCAGCAGCCAGAGACAGGACGGGCACACTGAAGCTTTCTTT
TRBV29-1,NA,few,TRBJ2-2,CSADRTNTGELFF,TGCAGCGCTGACAGGACGAACACCGGGGAGCTGTTTTTT
TRBV24-1,TRBD1,NA,TRBJ1-2,CATSDRGKDYGYTF,TGTGCCACCAGTGACAGGGGGAAGGACTATGGCTACACCTTC
TRBV5-1,TRBD1,NA,TRBJ2-3,CASSSNPGTGLTDTQYF,TGCGCCAGCAGCTCTAATCCCGGGACAGGCCTCACAGATACGCAGTATTTT
TRBV12-3/TRBV12-4,NA,NA,TRBJ2-3,CASGLGGDTQYF,TGTGCCAGCGGATTAGGGGGTGATACGCAGTATTTT
TRBV7-8,NA,many,TRBJ2-1,CASSLRLASYNEQFF,TGTGCCAGCAGCTTACGCCTAGCTTCCTACAATGAGCAGTTCTTC
TRBV4-1,NA,NA,TRBJ2-3,CASSQVVWDGGGPDTQYF,TGCGCCAGCAGCCAAGTGGTGTGGGATGGGGGGGGCCCAGATACGCAGTATTTT
TRBV6-5,TRBD1,few,TRBJ1-1,CASSSFPGTGGTEAFF,TGTGCCAGCAGTTCCTTTCCCGGGACAGGGGGCACTGAAGCTTTCTTT
TRBV24-1,TRBD1,NA,TRBJ1-1,CATAGGTNTEAFF,TGTGCCACCGCAGGGGGCACGAACACTGAAGCTTTCTTT
TRBV19,NA,few,TRBJ1-6,CASSIVVRTYNSPLHF,TGTGCCAGTAGTATCGTGGTTCGGACGTATAATTCACCCCTCCACTTT
TRBV12-3/TRBV12-4,TRBD2,NA,TRBJ2-4,CASSYPSGGLAKNIQYF,TGTGCCAGCAGTTACCCAAGCGGGGGTTTAGCCAAAAACATTCAGTACTTC
TRBV7-9,NA,NA,TRBJ2-5,CASSFTGPGETQYF,TGTGCCAGCAGCTTTACTGGCCCGGGGGAGACCCAGTACTTC
TRBV28,TRBD1,few,TRBJ1-6,CASIPQGVSPLHF,TGTGCCAGCATCCCACAGGGGGTCTCACCCCTCCACTTT
TRBV19,TRBD1,NA,TRBJ1-5,CATLPRQGFGQPQHF,TGTGCCACCCTTCCCCGACAGGGGTTCGGTCAGCCCCAGCATTTT
TRBV7-2,TRBD2,NA,TRBJ2-7,CASREAGTYEQYF,TGTGCCAGCAGGGAAGCGGGGACCTACGAGCAGTACTTC
TRBV10-3,TRBD1,NA,TRBJ1-6,CAISHPRDRDSPLHF,TGTGCCATCAGCCACCCCCGGGACAGGGATTCACCCCTCCACTTT
TRBV7-9,NA,NA,TRBJ2-5,CASSQGSEGWYQETQYF,TGTGCCAGCAGCCAGGGGTCGGAGGGTTGGTACCAAGAGACCCAGTACTTC
TRBV7-6,NA,many,TRBJ1-2,CASSPKGGAVYGYTF,TGTGCCAGCAGCCCAAAGGGGGGCGCAGTATATGGCTACACCTTC
TRBV19,NA,many,TRBJ1-1,CASSQMSAGNTEAFF,TGTGCCAGTAGTCAGATGTCTGCCGGGAACACTGAAGCTTTCTTT
TRBV9,TRBD1,NA,TRBJ2-1,CASSVARDRGGNEQFF,TGTGCCAGCAGCGTAGCTAGGGACAGGGGAGGCAATGAGCAGTTCTTC
TRBV7-8,NA,few,TRBJ2-1,CASSLRGPYWNEQFF,TGTGCCAGCAGCTTGAGGGGCCCATATTGGAATGAGCAGTTCTTC
TRBV27,TRBD2,NA,TRBJ2-3,CASSLTIAGGRDTQYF,TGTGCCAGCAGTTTAACCATAGCGGGGGGGCGCGATACGCAGTATTTT
TRBV5-1,NA,few,TRBJ1-6,CASRPRTTQAGSPLHF,TGCGCCAGCAGACCACGGACAACCCAGGCGGGTTCACCCCTCCACTTT
TRBV27,TRBD1,NA,TRBJ2-1,CASSLPSRTTGVPEEGAYNEQFF,TGTGCCAGCAGTTTACCGAGCCGGACCACAGGGGTCCCCGAGGAAGGCGCCTACAATGAGCAGTTCTTC
TRBV7-2,NA,many,TRBJ2-1,CASTPGAYNEQFF,TGTGCCAGTACTCCAGGGGCCTACAATGAGCAGTTCTTC
TRBV20-1,TRBD2,few,TRBJ2-1,CSVNAGTRLLSEQFF,TGCAGTGTCAACGCCGGGACTAGGTTGTTGAGTGAGCAGTTCTTC
TRBV7-3,NA,few,TRBJ2-2,CASRGPRTSNTGELFF,TGTGCCAGCAGAGGTCCACGGACATCGAACACCGGGGAGCTGTTTTTT
TRBV7-9,TRBD1,few,TRBJ2-7,CASSLTSGQGKNEQYF,TGTGCCAGCAGCTTAACTTCGGGACAGGGGAAAAACGAGCAGTACTTC
TRBV28,NA,NA,TRBJ1-1,CASSFEVYRRVNTEAFF,TGTGCCAGCAGTTTTGAGGTATACCGACGGGTGAACACTGAAGCTTTCTTT